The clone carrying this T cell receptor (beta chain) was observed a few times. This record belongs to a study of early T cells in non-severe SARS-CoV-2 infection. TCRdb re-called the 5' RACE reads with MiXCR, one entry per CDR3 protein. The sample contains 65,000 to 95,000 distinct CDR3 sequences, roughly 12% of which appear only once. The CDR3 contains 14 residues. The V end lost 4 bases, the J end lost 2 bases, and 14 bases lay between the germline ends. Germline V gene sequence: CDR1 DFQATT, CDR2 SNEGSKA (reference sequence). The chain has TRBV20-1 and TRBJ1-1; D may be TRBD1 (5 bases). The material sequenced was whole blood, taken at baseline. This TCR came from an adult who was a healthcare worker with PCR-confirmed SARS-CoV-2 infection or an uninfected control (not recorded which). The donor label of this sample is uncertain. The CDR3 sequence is CSAKQGSSNTEAFF. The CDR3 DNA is TGCAGTGCTAAGCAGGGATCCTCAAACACTGAAGCTTTCTTT.